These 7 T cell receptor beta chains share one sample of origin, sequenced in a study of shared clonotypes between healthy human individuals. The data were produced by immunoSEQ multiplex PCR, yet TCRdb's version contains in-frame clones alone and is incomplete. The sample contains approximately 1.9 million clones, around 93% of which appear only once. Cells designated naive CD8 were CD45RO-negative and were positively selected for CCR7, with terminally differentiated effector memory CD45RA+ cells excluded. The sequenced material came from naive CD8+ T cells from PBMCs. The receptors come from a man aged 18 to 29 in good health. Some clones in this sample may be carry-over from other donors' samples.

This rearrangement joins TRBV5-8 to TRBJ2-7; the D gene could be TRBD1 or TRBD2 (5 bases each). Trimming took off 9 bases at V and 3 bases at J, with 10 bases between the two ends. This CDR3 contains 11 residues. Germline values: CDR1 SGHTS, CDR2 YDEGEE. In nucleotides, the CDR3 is TGTGCCACGAGGGGCAGCTACGAGCAGTACTTC. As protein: CATRGSYEQYF.

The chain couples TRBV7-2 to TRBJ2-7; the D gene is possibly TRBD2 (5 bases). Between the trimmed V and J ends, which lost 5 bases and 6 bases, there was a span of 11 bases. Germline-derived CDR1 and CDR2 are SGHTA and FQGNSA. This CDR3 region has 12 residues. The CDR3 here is CASSEPRGEQYF. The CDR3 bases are TGTGCCAGCAGCGAACCCCGGGGCGAGCAGTACTTC.

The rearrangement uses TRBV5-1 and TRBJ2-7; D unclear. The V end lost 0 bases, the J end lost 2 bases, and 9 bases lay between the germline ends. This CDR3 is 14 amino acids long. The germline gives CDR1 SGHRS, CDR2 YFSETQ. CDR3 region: CASSLDPPTYEQYF. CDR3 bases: TGCGCCAGCAGCTTGGACCCCCCCACCTACGAGCAGTACTTC. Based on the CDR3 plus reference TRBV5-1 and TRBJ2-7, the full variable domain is KAGVTQTPRYLIKTRGQQVTLSCSPISGHRSVSWYQQTPGQGLQFLFEYFSETQRNKGNFPGRFSGRQFSNSRSEMNVSTLELGDSALYLCASSLDPPTYEQYFGPGTRLTVT.

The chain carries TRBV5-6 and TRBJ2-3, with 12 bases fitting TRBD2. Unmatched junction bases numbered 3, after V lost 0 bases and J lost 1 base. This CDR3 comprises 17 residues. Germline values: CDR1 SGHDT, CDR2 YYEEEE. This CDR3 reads CASSLGTSGTRTDTQYF. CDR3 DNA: TGTGCCAGCAGCTTGGGGACTAGCGGGACTCGCACAGATACGCAGTATTTT.

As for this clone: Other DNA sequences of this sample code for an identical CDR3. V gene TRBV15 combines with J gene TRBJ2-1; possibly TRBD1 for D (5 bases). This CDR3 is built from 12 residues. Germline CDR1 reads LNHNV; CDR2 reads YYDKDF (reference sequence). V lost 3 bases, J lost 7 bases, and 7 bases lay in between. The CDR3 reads CATSRGQNEQFF. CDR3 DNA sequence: TGTGCCACCAGCAGGGGGCAGAATGAGCAGTTCTTC.

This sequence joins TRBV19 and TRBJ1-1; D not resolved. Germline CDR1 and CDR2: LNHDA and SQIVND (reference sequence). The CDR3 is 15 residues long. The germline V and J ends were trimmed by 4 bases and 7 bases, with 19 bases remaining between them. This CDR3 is CASSTPRGVRVEAFF. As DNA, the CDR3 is TGTGCCAGTAGTACCCCCCGAGGTGTACGGGTTGAAGCTTTCTTT.

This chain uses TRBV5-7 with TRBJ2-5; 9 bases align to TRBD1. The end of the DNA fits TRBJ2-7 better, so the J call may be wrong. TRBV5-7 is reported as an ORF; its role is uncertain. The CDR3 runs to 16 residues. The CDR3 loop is CASSGADRGFPYEQYF. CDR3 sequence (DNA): TGTGCCAGCAGCGGGGCCGACAGGGGGTTCCCCTACGAGCAGTACTTC.